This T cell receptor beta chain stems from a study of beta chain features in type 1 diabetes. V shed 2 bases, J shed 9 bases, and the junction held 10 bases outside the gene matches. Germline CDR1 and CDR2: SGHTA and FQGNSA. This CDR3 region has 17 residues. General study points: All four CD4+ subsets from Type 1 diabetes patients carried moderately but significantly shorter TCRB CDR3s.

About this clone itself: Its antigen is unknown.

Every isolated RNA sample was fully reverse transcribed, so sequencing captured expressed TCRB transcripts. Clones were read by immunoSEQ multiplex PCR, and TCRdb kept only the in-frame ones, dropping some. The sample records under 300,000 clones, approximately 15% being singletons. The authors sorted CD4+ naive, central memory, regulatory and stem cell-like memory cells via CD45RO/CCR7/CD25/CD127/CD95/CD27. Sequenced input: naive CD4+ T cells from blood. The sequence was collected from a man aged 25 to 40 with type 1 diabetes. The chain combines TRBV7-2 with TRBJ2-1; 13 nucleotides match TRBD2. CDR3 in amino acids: CASSLTGTSGILSEQFF. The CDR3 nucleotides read TGTGCCAGCAGCTTAACAGGGACTAGCGGGATTTTGAGTGAGCAGTTCTTC.